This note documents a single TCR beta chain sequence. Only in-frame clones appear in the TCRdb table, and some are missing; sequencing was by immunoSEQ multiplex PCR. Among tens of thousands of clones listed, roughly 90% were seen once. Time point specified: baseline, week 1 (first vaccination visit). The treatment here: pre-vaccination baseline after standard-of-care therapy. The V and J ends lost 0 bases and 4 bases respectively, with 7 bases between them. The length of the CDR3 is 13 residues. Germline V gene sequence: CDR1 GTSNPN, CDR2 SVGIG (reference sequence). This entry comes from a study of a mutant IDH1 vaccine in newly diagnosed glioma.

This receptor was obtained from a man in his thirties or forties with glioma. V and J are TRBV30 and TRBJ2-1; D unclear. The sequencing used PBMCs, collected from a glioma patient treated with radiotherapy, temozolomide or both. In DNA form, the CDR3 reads TGTGCCTGGAGTGTGGGTCATTACAATGAGCAGTTCTTC. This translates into CAWSVGHYNEQFF.